This entry is about one T cell receptor (beta chain). Its target is unknown. The sample comes from a study of cytomegalovirus exposure and HLA in healthy donors. General observations from the study: Later analysis showed TCR association rates varying by HLA locus, highest for DRB1 and lowest for HLA-C. For presence/absence analyses, sequencing depth was assumed to be roughly uniform across donors.

The germline gives CDR1 SGHTA, CDR2 FQGNSA. The CDR3 consists of 12 residues. Trimming left V 5 bases short and J 6 bases short, with 10 bases between. The study ran its PCR with 60 Vbeta and 13 Jbeta primers. TCRdb's copy holds only in-frame clones and misses some; the assay was immunoSEQ multiplex PCR. This sample's clone table lists under 95,000 clones. This receptor was obtained from a female donor in good health and CMV-seropositive. The sequenced sample consisted of PBMCs. J is TRBJ1-2 and V is TRBV7-2; TRBD1 might be the D (6 bases). CDR3 amino acids: CASSQGLHGYTF. The DNA of the CDR3 is TGTGCCAGCAGCCAGGGGCTCCATGGCTACACCTTC.